The present TCR beta chain was sequenced within a study of blood T cell repertoires in COVID-19. Measured with immunoSEQ multiplex PCR; TCRdb has only the in-frame clones, and not every one. Of about 390,000 clones listed, 80% to 90% are singletons. Living in 24 US areas, the participants were between 18 and 89 years of age. Participants had their cohort set by participant-reported clinical history. Either two negative PCRs, clearance, or symptom resolution qualified Cohort 3 donors as recovered. V shed 7 bases and J shed 2 bases, with 15 bases lying between them. The CDR3 length is 13 residues. Germline-derived CDR1 and CDR2 are SQVTM and ANQGSEA.

This sequence was found in a woman aged 50 to 60 who had recovered from COVID-19. Sequenced: PBMCs or T cells enriched from blood (not recorded which). The chain uses TRBV29-1 and TRBJ2-7, with a weak D call TRBD2 (5 bases). CDR3 DNA: TGCAGCGGCCTACGACGGGGAACCTACGAGCAGTACTTC. Translated: CSGLRRGTYEQYF.